These T cell receptor beta chains were read from a single sample in a study of control samples from healthy donors and cancer patients. TCRdb's copy holds only in-frame clones and misses some; the assay was immunoSEQ multiplex PCR. The sample records roughly 120,000 clones, about nine tenths being singletons. Material for sequencing was blood. Receptors originate from a woman aged 18-29 years in good health. The CDR3 runs from the conserved cysteine through the conserved F or W. Fields, in order: D gene, V gene, J gene, clone size, CDR3 DNA, CDR3 protein. The D gene is left open where the match is weak. Expanded clones are given a class, and other clones once, few, many or no size at all.

D: NA; V: TRBV13; J: TRBJ2-7; size: NA; DNA: TGTGCCAGCAGCTTACGGCAGCGGCCGGAGCAGTACTTC; CDR3: CASSLRQRPEQYF
D: NA; V: TRBV4-2; J: TRBJ2-3; size: NA; DNA: TGTGCCAGCAGCCAAGAGGTCCCCAGCACAGATACGCAGTATTTT; CDR3: CASSQEVPSTDTQYF
D: NA; V: TRBV24-1; J: TRBJ2-3; size: once; DNA: TGTGCCACCAGTGTATGGGGACTCACGGGAGATACGCAGTATTTT; CDR3: CATSVWGLTGDTQYF
D: TRBD1; V: TRBV5-6; J: TRBJ2-7; size: NA; DNA: TGTGCCAGCAGCCCCGGGACAGGGGGGATATACGAGCAGTACTTC; CDR3: CASSPGTGGIYEQYF
D: NA; V: TRBV6-2/TRBV6-3; J: TRBJ1-2; size: NA; DNA: TGTGCCAGCAGTAACTCCGGGACAATCTGGTATGGCTACACCTTC; CDR3: CASSNSGTIWYGYTF
D: NA; V: TRBV2; J: TRBJ2-1; size: NA; DNA: TGTGCCAGCGAGATAACGCGGGAAGTTGAGCAGTTCTTC; CDR3: CASEITREVEQFF
D: NA; V: TRBV6-5; J: TRBJ2-3; size: NA; DNA: TGTGCCAGCACCCAAGGGAAGGTAACAGATACGCAGTATTTT; CDR3: CASTQGKVTDTQYF
D: NA; V: TRBV28; J: TRBJ1-2; size: once; DNA: TGTGCCAGCAGTTTAGGGGGGTATGGCTACACCTTC; CDR3: CASSLGGYGYTF
D: NA; V: TRBV7-3; J: TRBJ1-1; size: NA; DNA: TGTGCCAGCAGCTTAAAGGCCCAGGGCATGAACACTGAAGCTTTCTTT; CDR3: CASSLKAQGMNTEAFF
D: NA; V: TRBV9; J: TRBJ2-1; size: NA; DNA: TGTGCCAGCAGCGCCCGGGGTTATACCGGACATGAGCAGTTCTTC; CDR3: CASSARGYTGHEQFF
D: NA; V: TRBV5-1; J: TRBJ2-2; size: NA; DNA: TGCGCCAGCAGCCCGGAGGTGACTGGCACCGGGGAGCTGTTTTTT; CDR3: CASSPEVTGTGELFF
D: NA; V: TRBV24-1; J: TRBJ2-2; size: NA; DNA: TGTGCCACCAGTAAGGGGACCGATACCGGGGAGCTGTTTTTT; CDR3: CATSKGTDTGELFF
D: NA; V: TRBV30; J: TRBJ1-1; size: NA; DNA: TGTGCCTGGAGACGAGGTCTGTCTGAAGCTTTCTTT; CDR3: CAWRRGLSEAFF
D: TRBD1; V: TRBV5-4; J: TRBJ2-1; size: NA; DNA: TGTGCCAGCAGCTTGCGACAGGGCCCCTACAATGAGCAGTTCTTC; CDR3: CASSLRQGPYNEQFF
D: NA; V: TRBV7-9; J: TRBJ2-7; size: NA; DNA: TGTGCCAGCAGCTTAGGTACTAGCTCCTACGAGCAGTACTTC; CDR3: CASSLGTSSYEQYF
D: NA; V: TRBV18; J: TRBJ2-5; size: NA; DNA: TGTGCCAGCTCACCGTGGGCACTCCAAGAGACCCAGTACTTC; CDR3: CASSPWALQETQYF
D: NA; V: TRBV10-2; J: TRBJ1-2; size: NA; DNA: TGCGCCAGCAGTGATCCGGGACAACCTAAAATTGGCTATGGCTACACCTTC; CDR3: CASSDPGQPKIGYGYTF
D: TRBD2; V: TRBV24-1; J: TRBJ2-3; size: NA; DNA: TGTGCCACCAGTGCTGCCGGGACTAGCGGGAGGGCGGGCACAGATACGCAGTATTTT; CDR3: CATSAAGTSGRAGTDTQYF
D: TRBD1; V: TRBV28; J: TRBJ1-5; size: NA; DNA: TGTGCCAGCAGCTCGCTTCAGGGGGCGGAGCAGCCCCAGCATTTT; CDR3: CASSSLQGAEQPQHF
D: NA; V: TRBV5-6; J: TRBJ2-5; size: NA; DNA: TGTGCCAGCAGCTTGTGGGGCAGACAAGAGACCCAGTACTTC; CDR3: CASSLWGRQETQYF
D: NA; V: TRBV7-9; J: TRBJ2-3; size: NA; DNA: TGTGCCAGCAGCCTCTCGGGGGCTGCAGATACGCAGTATTTT; CDR3: CASSLSGAADTQYF
D: NA; V: TRBV20-1; J: TRBJ1-2; size: NA; DNA: TGCAGTCCAACACAGGGATATGGCTACACCTTC; CDR3: CSPTQGYGYTF
D: TRBD2; V: TRBV5-1; J: TRBJ2-5; size: once; DNA: TGCGCCAGCAGCTCCGTGACTAGCGGCAAAGAGACCCAGTACTTC; CDR3: CASSSVTSGKETQYF
D: TRBD1; V: TRBV27; J: TRBJ1-5; size: once; DNA: TGTGCCAGCAGTTTCGGGGACAGACTCAATCAGCCCCAGCATTTT; CDR3: CASSFGDRLNQPQHF
D: TRBD2; V: TRBV7-3; J: TRBJ2-2; size: NA; DNA: TGTGCCAGCAGCTTAATCCCTACTAGCGGGGGGAACACCGGGGAGCTGTTTTTT; CDR3: CASSLIPTSGGNTGELFF
D: NA; V: TRBV5-4; J: TRBJ1-2; size: few; DNA: TGTGCCAGCAGCCTATCCACGGCAGGGCTCTATGGCTACACCTTC; CDR3: CASSLSTAGLYGYTF
D: NA; V: TRBV4-2; J: TRBJ1-3; size: NA; DNA: TGTGCCAGCAGCCCCGGGGGAGACCCTTTCTCTGGAAACACCATATATTTT; CDR3: CASSPGGDPFSGNTIYF
D: NA; V: TRBV6-2/TRBV6-3; J: TRBJ1-5; size: NA; DNA: TGTGCCAGCAGTCAGACAGGATATAGCAATCAGCCCCAGCATTTT; CDR3: CASSQTGYSNQPQHF
D: TRBD1; V: TRBV29-1; J: TRBJ1-4; size: NA; DNA: TGCAGCGTCCAAAGACAGGGTACAACTAATGAAAAACTGTTTTTT; CDR3: CSVQRQGTTNEKLFF
D: NA; V: TRBV2; J: TRBJ1-2; size: NA; DNA: TGTGCCAGCACCCTAGGGGGGCTAGGCTACACCTTC; CDR3: CASTLGGLGYTF
D: NA; V: TRBV6-2/TRBV6-3; J: TRBJ1-1; size: NA; DNA: TGTGCCAGCAGTTACACCCACAGGGTGAGGAACACTGAAGCTTTCTTT; CDR3: CASSYTHRVRNTEAFF
D: NA; V: TRBV2; J: TRBJ1-4; size: NA; DNA: TGTGCCAGCCGAAGATTCAATGAAAAACTGTTTTTT; CDR3: CASRRFNEKLFF
D: NA; V: TRBV7-6; J: TRBJ2-3; size: NA; DNA: TGTGCCAGCAGCTTAGCGCCCCATGGGGATACGCAGTATTTT; CDR3: CASSLAPHGDTQYF
D: NA; V: TRBV18; J: TRBJ1-1; size: NA; DNA: TGTGCCAGCTCACCCGATATAACGGGTCGGGGGGAAGCTTTCTTT; CDR3: CASSPDITGRGEAFF
D: NA; V: TRBV9; J: TRBJ2-1; size: NA; DNA: TGTGCCAGCAACCGGGACCAATCCTACAATGAGCAGTTCTTC; CDR3: CASNRDQSYNEQFF
D: TRBD1; V: TRBV28; J: TRBJ1-2; size: NA; DNA: TGTGCCAGCAGTTCCCCCGGACAGGGTCAATCTAACTATGGCTACACCTTC; CDR3: CASSSPGQGQSNYGYTF
D: NA; V: TRBV27; J: TRBJ1-2; size: once; DNA: TGTGCCAGCAGCTCTGACAGTTTGCGGGGCTACACCTTC; CDR3: CASSSDSLRGYTF
D: TRBD2; V: TRBV7-2; J: TRBJ2-2; size: NA; DNA: TGTGCCAGCAGCCAACAACCGGGACTAAACACCGGGGAGCTGTTTTTT; CDR3: CASSQQPGLNTGELFF
D: NA; V: TRBV30; J: TRBJ1-5; size: NA; DNA: TGTGCCTGGAGTGGTAGCAATCAGCCCCAGCATTTT; CDR3: CAWSGSNQPQHF
D: TRBD1; V: TRBV2; J: TRBJ2-1; size: NA; DNA: TGTGCCAGCAGTGTACAGGGGGGCTACAATGAGCAGTTCTTC; CDR3: CASSVQGGYNEQFF
D: NA; V: TRBV7-9; J: TRBJ1-4; size: many; DNA: TGTGCCAGCAGTCTCCGGGAAAAACTGTTTTTT; CDR3: CASSLREKLFF
D: NA; V: TRBV2; J: TRBJ1-2; size: once; DNA: TGTGCCAGCAGTGAAGATGGGGGGCGCGGATTTGGCTACACCTTC; CDR3: CASSEDGGRGFGYTF
D: NA; V: TRBV6-2/TRBV6-3; J: TRBJ1-1; size: NA; DNA: TGTGCCAGCAGTTACCCGAAGGGCAGGAGCACTGAAGCTTTCTTT; CDR3: CASSYPKGRSTEAFF